These T cell receptor beta chains were read from a single sample in a study of T-cell reconstitution after alpha-beta-depleted transplantation in children. TCRdb used MiXCR to reprocess the PCR reads, holding one entry per CDR3 protein. Of some 310,000 distinct CDR3 sequences listed, approximately 23% are singletons. Material: PBMCs, mostly from graft donor cells, obtained 180 days after TCRalphabeta/CD19-depleted stem cell transplant. These receptors all stem from a male patient aged 10-17 years who had a stem cell transplant for acute lymphoblastic leukemia, so the T cells may come from the graft donor. The CDR3 runs from the conserved cysteine through the conserved F or W. Each record gives: J gene, clone size, D gene, CDR3 length, V gene, CDR3 protein, CDR3 DNA. D genes are given only for firm matches. Clone size appears in some rows only: once, few, many, or a class for an expanded clone.

J gene: TRBJ2-1; clone size: NA; D gene: TRBD2; CDR3 length: 17; V gene: TRBV27; CDR3 protein: CASSLYSGTSGVNEQFF; CDR3 DNA: TGTGCCAGCAGTTTATACTCCGGGACTAGCGGAGTAAATGAGCAGTTCTTC
J gene: TRBJ1-5; clone size: NA; D gene: TRBD1; CDR3 length: 18; V gene: TRBV15; CDR3 protein: CATSRKGQGETNSQPQHF; CDR3 DNA: TGTGCCACCAGCAGGAAGGGACAGGGGGAAACAAATTCTCAGCCCCAGCATTTT
J gene: TRBJ2-1; clone size: NA; D gene: TRBD2; CDR3 length: 21; V gene: TRBV9; CDR3 protein: CASSVGGGSGRVPSPYNEQFF; CDR3 DNA: TGTGCCAGCAGCGTAGGGGGAGGTAGCGGGAGGGTCCCATCTCCCTACAATGAGCAGTTCTTC
J gene: TRBJ2-1; clone size: NA; D gene: TRBD2; CDR3 length: 17; V gene: TRBV5-6; CDR3 protein: CASSLLTGGPSYNEQFF; CDR3 DNA: TGTGCCAGCAGCTTGTTAACGGGAGGGCCCTCCTACAATGAGCAGTTCTTC
J gene: TRBJ2-1; clone size: few; D gene: TRBD1; CDR3 length: 14; V gene: TRBV7-7; CDR3 protein: CASSTDREVNEQFF; CDR3 DNA: TGTGCCAGCAGCACAGACAGGGAAGTGAATGAGCAGTTCTTC
J gene: TRBJ2-1; clone size: many; D gene: TRBD2; CDR3 length: 14; V gene: TRBV4-1; CDR3 protein: CASGVAGGYNEQFF; CDR3 DNA: TGCGCCAGCGGTGTAGCGGGAGGGTACAATGAGCAGTTCTTC
J gene: TRBJ2-1; clone size: NA; D gene: TRBD2; CDR3 length: 18; V gene: TRBV10-3; CDR3 protein: CAISDYTGTRSSYNEQFF; CDR3 DNA: TGTGCCATCAGTGATTACACCGGGACTAGGAGCTCCTACAATGAGCAGTTCTTC
J gene: TRBJ1-1; clone size: many; D gene: NA; CDR3 length: 13; V gene: TRBV18; CDR3 protein: CASSPSSNTEAFF; CDR3 DNA: TGTGCCAGCTCACCCAGCTCTAACACTGAAGCTTTCTTT
J gene: TRBJ1-1; clone size: few; D gene: TRBD1; CDR3 length: 17; V gene: TRBV5-1; CDR3 protein: CASSYTLRTGVNTEAFF; CDR3 DNA: TGCGCCAGCAGCTACACTCTTCGGACAGGGGTGAACACTGAAGCTTTCTTT
J gene: TRBJ2-1; clone size: medium-sized; D gene: NA; CDR3 length: 16; V gene: TRBV5-4; CDR3 protein: CASTIRGQGSYNEQFF; CDR3 DNA: TGTGCCAGCACCATTCGTGGCCAGGGGTCCTACAATGAGCAGTTCTTC
J gene: TRBJ1-2; clone size: NA; D gene: NA; CDR3 length: 13; V gene: TRBV7-9; CDR3 protein: CASSLGRADGYTF; CDR3 DNA: TGTGCCAGCAGCTTGGGAAGGGCGGATGGCTACACCTTC
J gene: TRBJ2-5; clone size: few; D gene: TRBD2; CDR3 length: 16; V gene: TRBV7-2; CDR3 protein: CASSPGLAGPQETQYF; CDR3 DNA: TGTGCCAGCAGCCCCGGACTAGCGGGACCCCAAGAGACCCAGTACTTC
J gene: TRBJ2-4; clone size: once; D gene: NA; CDR3 length: 15; V gene: TRBV11-2; CDR3 protein: CASSLGVGVKNIQYF; CDR3 DNA: TGTGCCAGCAGCTTAGGGGTGGGGGTGAAAAACATTCAGTACTTC
J gene: TRBJ2-7; clone size: few; D gene: NA; CDR3 length: 16; V gene: TRBV3-1; CDR3 protein: CASSQEGGGKSYEQYF; CDR3 DNA: TGTGCCAGCAGCCAAGAAGGGGGGGGGAAGTCCTACGAGCAGTACTTC
J gene: TRBJ2-7; clone size: NA; D gene: TRBD2; CDR3 length: 15; V gene: TRBV20-1; CDR3 protein: CSARDFGGGSYEQYF; CDR3 DNA: TGCAGTGCTAGAGATTTCGGCGGGGGCTCCTACGAGCAGTACTTC
J gene: TRBJ2-5; clone size: NA; D gene: NA; CDR3 length: 14; V gene: TRBV20-1; CDR3 protein: CSARDVRDQETQYF; CDR3 DNA: TGCAGTGCTAGAGATGTAAGGGACCAAGAGACCCAGTACTTC
J gene: TRBJ2-5; clone size: NA; D gene: TRBD1; CDR3 length: 18; V gene: TRBV11-2; CDR3 protein: CASSLYLGQGDAAETQYF; CDR3 DNA: TGTGCCAGCAGTCTATACCTTGGACAGGGGGACGCGGCTGAGACCCAGTACTTC
J gene: TRBJ2-7; clone size: NA; D gene: NA; CDR3 length: 20; V gene: TRBV7-4; CDR3 protein: CASSLARYFGSSELRPEQYF; CDR3 DNA: TGTGCCAGCAGCTTAGCGAGGTACTTCGGGTCGTCCGAATTGCGACCCGAGCAGTACTTC
J gene: TRBJ2-5; clone size: few; D gene: NA; CDR3 length: 17; V gene: TRBV10-3; CDR3 protein: CAISDPLVPLFQETQYF; CDR3 DNA: TGTGCCATCAGCGACCCACTAGTCCCACTTTTCCAAGAGACCCAGTACTTC
J gene: TRBJ2-2; clone size: NA; D gene: TRBD2; CDR3 length: 15; V gene: TRBV20-1; CDR3 protein: CSARDPLGGTGELFF; CDR3 DNA: TGCAGTGCTAGAGACCCCCTGGGAGGGACCGGGGAGCTGTTTTTT
J gene: TRBJ2-1; clone size: few; D gene: NA; CDR3 length: 18; V gene: TRBV11-2; CDR3 protein: CASRDPYSGGASYNEQFF; CDR3 DNA: TGTGCCAGTAGAGACCCCTATAGCGGAGGGGCCTCCTACAATGAGCAGTTCTTC
J gene: TRBJ2-4; clone size: many; D gene: NA; CDR3 length: 16; V gene: TRBV4-2; CDR3 protein: CASSQDRGQAKNIQYF; CDR3 DNA: TGTGCCAGCAGCCAAGATCGAGGGCAGGCCAAAAACATTCAGTACTTC
J gene: TRBJ2-7; clone size: many; D gene: NA; CDR3 length: 12; V gene: TRBV7-6; CDR3 protein: CASSLPGYEQYF; CDR3 DNA: TGTGCCAGCAGCTTACCAGGGTACGAGCAGTACTTC
J gene: TRBJ1-3; clone size: NA; D gene: NA; CDR3 length: 17; V gene: TRBV6-2/TRBV6-3; CDR3 protein: CASRTPTVPISGNTIYF; CDR3 DNA: TGTGCCAGCAGGACTCCGACAGTGCCCATCTCTGGAAACACCATATATTTT
J gene: TRBJ2-7; clone size: few; D gene: NA; CDR3 length: 13; V gene: TRBV27; CDR3 protein: CASSLAGYHEQYF; CDR3 DNA: TGTGCCAGCAGTTTAGCAGGTTACCACGAGCAGTACTTC
J gene: TRBJ2-5; clone size: few; D gene: NA; CDR3 length: 16; V gene: TRBV5-1; CDR3 protein: CASSPTGWQVIETQYF; CDR3 DNA: TGCGCCAGCAGCCCTACGGGGTGGCAGGTAATAGAGACCCAGTACTTC
J gene: TRBJ2-2; clone size: few; D gene: NA; CDR3 length: 14; V gene: TRBV24-1; CDR3 protein: CATSEGEITGELFF; CDR3 DNA: TGTGCCACCAGTGAAGGTGAAATCACCGGGGAGCTGTTTTTT
J gene: TRBJ2-5; clone size: many; D gene: NA; CDR3 length: 14; V gene: TRBV6-5; CDR3 protein: CASSYSGLQETQYF; CDR3 DNA: TGTGCCAGCAGTTACTCGGGTCTGCAAGAGACCCAGTACTTC
J gene: TRBJ2-1; clone size: NA; D gene: NA; CDR3 length: 15; V gene: TRBV5-6; CDR3 protein: CASSGGPHSYNEQFF; CDR3 DNA: TGTGCCAGCAGCGGGGGCCCTCACTCCTACAATGAGCAGTTCTTC
J gene: TRBJ2-1; clone size: few; D gene: TRBD2; CDR3 length: 20; V gene: TRBV4-1; CDR3 protein: CASSQGALAGGPSSYNEQFF; CDR3 DNA: TGCGCCAGCAGCCAAGGGGCCCTAGCGGGAGGCCCCAGCTCCTACAATGAGCAGTTCTTC
J gene: TRBJ2-7; clone size: NA; D gene: TRBD2; CDR3 length: 15; V gene: TRBV10-2; CDR3 protein: CASSELSGTSGLLYF; CDR3 DNA: TGCGCCAGCAGTGAGCTATCCGGGACTAGCGGACTTTTGTACTTC
J gene: TRBJ2-2; clone size: NA; D gene: NA; CDR3 length: 17; V gene: TRBV5-1; CDR3 protein: CASSLVLGLLNTGELFF; CDR3 DNA: TGCGCCAGCAGCTTGGTATTAGGACTACTGAACACCGGGGAGCTGTTTTTT
J gene: TRBJ1-2; clone size: NA; D gene: NA; CDR3 length: 18; V gene: TRBV10-3; CDR3 protein: CAISGAGSSSDVIYGYTF; CDR3 DNA: TGTGCCATCAGTGGAGCAGGGTCTTCCTCGGACGTAATCTATGGCTACACCTTC